A selection of T cell receptor beta chains follows, all from one sample in a study of cytomegalovirus exposure and HLA in healthy donors. Sequencing was performed with immunoSEQ multiplex PCR; in TCRdb, only in-frame clones are kept and a portion is missing. Here the sample spans around 110,000 clones, 55% to 75% being singletons. The material sequenced was PBMCs. Receptors originate from a woman in her thirties or forties in good health and CMV-seropositive. Both conserved end residues are part of each CDR3.

V gene	CDR3 protein
TRBV4-2	CASSQESRTEAFF
TRBV25-1	CASSEFRIAGVEQFF
TRBV2	CASSDRANSPLHF
TRBV7-2	CASSLGQNYGYTF
TRBV29-1	CSVSEGSEQYF
TRBV7-3	CASSLREGGGELFF
TRBV25-1	CASKAPSLAGGQFF
TRBV19	CASSPWQGTGEAFF
TRBV9	CASSADGLYGYTF
TRBV6-5	CASSYSVRGEVGGYTF
TRBV7-9	CASSYPGAGGFGTGELFF
TRBV4-1	CASSQVSGLGPYEQYF
TRBV2	CASSPFLGVSYTF
TRBV27	CASSLRGVNYGYTF
TRBV7-9	CASSFGVGQGLEKLFF
TRBV7-9	CSSSLDSGSYEQYF
TRBV7-9	CASSSRTGVASRNTIYF
TRBV7-2	CASSPGQGAEGNTIYF
TRBV4-1	CASSLGGRDPSGANVLTF
TRBV27	CASREFLSTGELFF
TRBV4-1	CASSHPGVSTEQYF
TRBV5-1	CASSLIAGGTGELFF
TRBV9	CASSSLGNTIYF
TRBV11-1	CASSATGGGTEAFF
TRBV19	CASNHDRFYGYTF
TRBV5-4	CASSLAGTGELFF
TRBV6-5	CASRASGRSTGELFF
TRBV28	CASSPPQDFNYGYTF
TRBV6-6	CASSTGGGTDTQYF